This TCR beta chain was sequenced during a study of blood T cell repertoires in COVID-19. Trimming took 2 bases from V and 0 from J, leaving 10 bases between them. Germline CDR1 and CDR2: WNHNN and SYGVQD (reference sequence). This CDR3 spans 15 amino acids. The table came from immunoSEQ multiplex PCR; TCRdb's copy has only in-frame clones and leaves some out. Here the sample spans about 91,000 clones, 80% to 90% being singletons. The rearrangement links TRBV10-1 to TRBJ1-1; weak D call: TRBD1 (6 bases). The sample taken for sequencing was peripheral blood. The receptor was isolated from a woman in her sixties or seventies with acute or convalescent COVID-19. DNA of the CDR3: TGCGCCAGCAGTGAGACAGGGTGGATGAACACTGAAGCTTTCTTT. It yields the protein CASSETGWMNTEAFF.